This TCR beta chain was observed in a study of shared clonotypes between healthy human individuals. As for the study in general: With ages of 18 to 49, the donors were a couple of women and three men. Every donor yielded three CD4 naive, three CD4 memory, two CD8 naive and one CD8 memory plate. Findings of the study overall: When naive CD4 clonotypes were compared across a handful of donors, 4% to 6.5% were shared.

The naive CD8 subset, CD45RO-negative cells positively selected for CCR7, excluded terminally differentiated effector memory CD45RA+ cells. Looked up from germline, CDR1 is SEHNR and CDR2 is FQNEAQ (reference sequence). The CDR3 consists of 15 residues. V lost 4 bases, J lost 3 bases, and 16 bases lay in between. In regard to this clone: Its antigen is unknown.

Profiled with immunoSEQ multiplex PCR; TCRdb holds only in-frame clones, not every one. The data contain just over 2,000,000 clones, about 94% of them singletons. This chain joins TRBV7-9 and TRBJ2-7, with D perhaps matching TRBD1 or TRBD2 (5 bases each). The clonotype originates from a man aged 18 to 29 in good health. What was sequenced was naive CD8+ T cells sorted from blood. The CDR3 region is CASSSRGQAIYEQYF. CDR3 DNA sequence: TGTGCCAGCAGCTCCCGGGGCCAGGCCATCTACGAGCAGTACTTC.